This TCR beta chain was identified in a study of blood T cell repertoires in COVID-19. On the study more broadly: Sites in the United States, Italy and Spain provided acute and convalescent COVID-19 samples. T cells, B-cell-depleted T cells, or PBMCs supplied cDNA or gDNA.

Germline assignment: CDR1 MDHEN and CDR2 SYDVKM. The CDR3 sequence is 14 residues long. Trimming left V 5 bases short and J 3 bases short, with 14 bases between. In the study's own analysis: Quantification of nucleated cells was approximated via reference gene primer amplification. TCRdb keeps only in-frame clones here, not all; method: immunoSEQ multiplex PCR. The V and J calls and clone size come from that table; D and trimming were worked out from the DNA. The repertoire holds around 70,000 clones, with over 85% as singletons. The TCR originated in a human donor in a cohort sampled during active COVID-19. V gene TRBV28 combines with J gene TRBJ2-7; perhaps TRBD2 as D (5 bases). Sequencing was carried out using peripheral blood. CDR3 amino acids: CASSLVAPNYEQYF. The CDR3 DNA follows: TGTGCCAGCAGTCTCGTAGCGCCCAACTACGAGCAGTACTTC.